Listed here are 15 T cell receptor beta chains from one sample, sequenced in a study of OX40 agonist ivuxolimab in advanced cancers. Using immunoSEQ multiplex PCR, the repertoire was profiled, and TCRdb retains in-frame clones only, with some absent. The sample records tens of thousands of clones, about 85% being singletons. Here the sequenced sample was CD4+ or CD8+ T cells sorted from blood, taken in a trial of the OX40 agonist ivuxolimab. All receptors come from an adult with an advanced solid tumor such as melanoma, head and neck, liver or kidney cancer.

This chain uses TRBV7-2 with TRBJ2-5; D ambiguous. The CDR3 consists of 14 residues. Trimming pared 5 bases from V and 2 bases from J, leaving 12 bases between. The germline V gene has CDR1 SGHTA and CDR2 FQGNSA. The CDR3 region is CASSPSLGQETQYF. CDR3 coding DNA: TGTGCCAGCAGCCCCTCATTGGGTCAAGAGACCCAGTACTTC.

V is TRBV6-1 and J is TRBJ2-1, with 10 bases fitting TRBD2. The CDR3 consists of 14 residues. Germline V CDR1 and CDR2: MNHNS, SASEGT. V lost 8 bases and J lost 5; bases outside the gene matches: 6. The CDR3 is CASHLAGVNNEQFF. The CDR3 coding sequence is TGTGCCAGCCATCTAGCGGGGGTTAACAATGAGCAGTTCTTC.

As concerns this clone: No conserved phenylalanine or tryptophan ends this CDR3, so it is likely a read error. The chain uses TRBV7-8 and TRBJ1-2; weak D call: TRBD1 (6 bases). Germline values: CDR1 SGHVS, CDR2 FQNEAQ. V was clipped by 4 bases and J by 8 bases, with 14 bases between them. This CDR3 is 13 amino acids long. CDR3 nucleotides: TGTGCCAGCAGCTACGATTCGAGGGGGGGCTACACCTGC. This gives the protein CASSYDSRGGYTC.

V gene TRBV5-6 combines with J gene TRBJ1-2; no reliable D call. Trimming took 6 bases from V and 2 from J, leaving 14 bases between them. This CDR3 has 14 residues. The germline V gene encodes CDR1 SGHDT and CDR2 YYEEEE. CDR3 amino acids: CASTTLPVNYGYTF. As DNA, the CDR3 is TGTGCCAGCACCACCCTTCCGGTGAACTATGGCTACACCTTC.

The chain carries TRBV11-2 and TRBJ2-7; tentative D call: TRBD2 (5 bases). The V end was cut by 3 bases, the J end by 0 bases, with 12 bases between. This CDR3 has 15 residues. Germline V gene lookup returns CDR1 SGHAT and CDR2 FQNNGV. The CDR3 loop is CASSFSLGSSYEQYF. CDR3 coding DNA: TGTGCCAGCAGCTTTTCCCTGGGGAGCTCCTACGAGCAGTACTTC.

This clone was detected a few times. The V gene is TRBV11-2, the J gene TRBJ1-2; the D gene is possibly TRBD1 (5 bases). V dropped 5 bases and J dropped 8 bases, with 12 bases sitting between them. This CDR3 has 12 residues. CDR1 and CDR2 (germline): SGHAT, FQNNGV. The CDR3 bases are TGTGCCAGCAGCCGAGGGGAGTGGGGCTACACCTTC. Its protein product is CASSRGEWGYTF.

This clone came up once. The chain links TRBV2 to TRBJ2-3; 9 positions match TRBD1. The V segment lost 8 bases and the J segment 11 bases; nucleotides outside the gene matches: 8. The CDR3 consists of 12 residues. The germline gives CDR1 SNHLY, CDR2 FYNNEI. Here the CDR3 reads CASGGQGVRQYF. In nucleotides, the CDR3 is TGTGCCAGCGGGGGACAGGGAGTTCGGCAGTATTTT.

This chain joins TRBV5-1 and TRBJ2-1; possibly TRBD1 for D (5 bases). CDR3 size: 14 residues. Trimming took 0 bases from V and 8 from J, leaving 12 bases between them. Germline V gene lookup returns CDR1 SGHRS and CDR2 YFSETQ. The CDR3 DNA reads TGCGCCAGCAGCTTGGGGTCAGGGTACGATGAGCAGTTCTTC. This codes for CASSLGSGYDEQFF.

The V and J genes are TRBV9 and TRBJ2-7; TRBD2 might be the D (5 bases). The CDR3 is 14 residues long. From germline, CDR1 is SGDLS and CDR2 YYNGEE. Trimming stripped 5 bases from V and 7 bases from J, with 19 bases between. Here the CDR3 reads CASSPTGPWREQYF. In DNA, the CDR3 is TGTGCCAGCAGTCCCACCGGCCCCTGGAGGGAGCAGTACTTC.

The rearrangement uses TRBV30 and TRBJ1-2; 9 positions agree with TRBD1. Per germline, CDR1 GTSNPN and CDR2 SVGIG (reference sequence). This CDR3 is built from 12 residues. V lost 3 bases to trimming and J lost 6 bases; unmatched junction nucleotides: 2. The CDR3: CAWRQGADGYTF. Here the CDR3 DNA reads TGTGCCTGGAGACAGGGGGCAGATGGCTACACCTTC.

J is TRBJ1-2 and V is TRBV7-2, with 9 bases that match TRBD1. This CDR3 has 15 amino acids. Germline V gene data show CDR1 as SGHTA and CDR2 as FQGNSA. Unmatched junction bases numbered 8, after V lost 1 base and J lost 8 bases. CDR3 sequence: CASSLGPQGAQGYTF. The CDR3 DNA reads as TGTGCCAGCAGCTTAGGCCCACAGGGGGCGCAGGGCTACACCTTC.

This chain joins TRBV6-1 and TRBJ2-1; TRBD2 is a possible D gene (7 bases). Germline V CDR1 and CDR2: MNHNS, SASEGT. The CDR3 consists of 15 residues. V dropped 5 bases and J dropped 9 bases, with 20 bases sitting between them. The CDR3 protein is CASSTNGGRAGEQFF. As DNA, the CDR3 is TGTGCCAGCAGTACGAACGGGGGGCGGGCCGGTGAGCAGTTCTTC.

This chain links TRBV10-3 with TRBJ2-1, with D tentatively TRBD2 (9 bases). This CDR3 comprises 14 residues. Germline assignment: CDR1 ENHRY and CDR2 SYGVKD. Trimming left V 7 bases short and J 9 bases short, with 19 bases between. CDR3 nucleotide sequence: TGTGCCATCACAGGGGGCGGGGGGGCTGGTGAGCAGTTCTTC. It specifies CAITGGGGAGEQFF.

The chain uses TRBV30 and TRBJ1-1; the D gene is possibly TRBD1 (6 bases). V lost 5 bases to trimming and J lost 6 bases, with 13 bases between them. Germline loops: CDR1 GTSNPN, CDR2 SVGIG (reference sequence). The CDR3 length is 12 residues. This CDR3 is CAWAPRTAEAFF. For the CDR3, the DNA is TGTGCCTGGGCTCCGCGGACAGCTGAAGCTTTCTTT.

This chain uses TRBV7-7 with TRBJ2-5; 9 nucleotides align to TRBD1. Trimming took 5 bases from V and 5 from J; bases not matched to a gene: 9. The CDR3 is made up of 15 amino acids. Germline CDR1 reads SSHAT; CDR2 reads FNYEAQ (reference sequence). The CDR3 DNA follows: TGTGCCAGCAGCGTGGGGGGGGACAGGGCTGAGACCCAGTACTTC. Translated: CASSVGGDRAETQYF. Supplemented by reference TRBV7-7 and TRBJ2-5, the full variable domain reads GAGVSQSPRYKVTKRGQDVTLRCDPISSHATLYWYQQALGQGPEFLTYFNYEAQPDKSGLPSDRFSAERPEGSISTLTIQRTEQRDSAMYRCASSVGGDRAETQYFGPGTRLLVL.